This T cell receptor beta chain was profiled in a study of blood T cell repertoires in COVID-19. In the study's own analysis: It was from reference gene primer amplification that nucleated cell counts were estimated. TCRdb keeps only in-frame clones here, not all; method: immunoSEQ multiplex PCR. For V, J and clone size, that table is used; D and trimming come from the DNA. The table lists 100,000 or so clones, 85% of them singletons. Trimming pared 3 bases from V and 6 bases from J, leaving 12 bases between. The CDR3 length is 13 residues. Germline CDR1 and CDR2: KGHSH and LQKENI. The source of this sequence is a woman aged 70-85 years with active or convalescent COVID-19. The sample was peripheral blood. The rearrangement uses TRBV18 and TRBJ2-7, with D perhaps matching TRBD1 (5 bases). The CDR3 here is CASSPNPRGEQYF. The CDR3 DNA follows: TGTGCCAGCTCACCCAACCCTAGGGGCGAGCAGTACTTC.